This TCR beta chain was sequenced in a study of cytomegalovirus exposure and HLA in healthy donors. Across the whole study: There were roughly 80 million unique TCRs (from HLA-typed donors) in an early data release.

Whole-study findings and limits: As was reported, the HLA-A and HLA-B alleles of most subjects were accurately predicted from TCR beta sequences. A missense DCLRE1C variant was associated with V- and J-gene trimming of TCR beta chains in a later analysis, and an independent cohort replicated the association.

V was clipped by 6 bases and J by 5 bases; unmatched bases: 9. The CDR3 contains 15 residues. CDR1 and CDR2 from the germline V gene are MNHEY and SVGAGI. To note about this clone: Antigen specificity is unknown.

This PCR relied on a set of 60 Vbeta primers and 13 Jbeta primers. Clones were read by immunoSEQ multiplex PCR, and TCRdb kept only the in-frame ones, dropping some. Found here are about 160,000 clones; the top ten clones hold approximately 2%. This clonotype originated in a man aged 25 to 40 in good health and CMV-seronegative. Material: PBMCs. The V call is TRBV6-5, the J call TRBJ1-5; 8 bases fit TRBD1. The CDR3 bases are TGTGCCAGCAGAAAGGACAGGGACAGCCATCAGCCCCAGCATTTT. Translating gives CASRKDRDSHQPQHF.